This TCR beta chain was identified during a study of cytomegalovirus exposure and HLA in healthy donors. The V gene lost 3 bases and the J gene lost 1 base, with 9 bases spanning the gap. The CDR3 sequence is 13 residues long. CDR1 SQVTM and CDR2 ANQGSEA come from the germline V gene. The PCR made use of 60 Vbeta and 13 Jbeta primers. Assay used: immunoSEQ multiplex PCR; TCRdb lists only in-frame clones, some missing. The repertoire holds about 180,000 clones, with around 81% as singletons. The TCR originated in a man aged 35-49 years in good health and CMV-seronegative. This chain uses TRBV29-1 with TRBJ1-1; tentatively, D is TRBD1 (5 bases). The sequenced sample consisted of PBMCs. The CDR3: CSVEGQQNTEAFF. CDR3 coding DNA: TGCAGCGTTGAGGGGCAGCAGAACACTGAAGCTTTCTTT.